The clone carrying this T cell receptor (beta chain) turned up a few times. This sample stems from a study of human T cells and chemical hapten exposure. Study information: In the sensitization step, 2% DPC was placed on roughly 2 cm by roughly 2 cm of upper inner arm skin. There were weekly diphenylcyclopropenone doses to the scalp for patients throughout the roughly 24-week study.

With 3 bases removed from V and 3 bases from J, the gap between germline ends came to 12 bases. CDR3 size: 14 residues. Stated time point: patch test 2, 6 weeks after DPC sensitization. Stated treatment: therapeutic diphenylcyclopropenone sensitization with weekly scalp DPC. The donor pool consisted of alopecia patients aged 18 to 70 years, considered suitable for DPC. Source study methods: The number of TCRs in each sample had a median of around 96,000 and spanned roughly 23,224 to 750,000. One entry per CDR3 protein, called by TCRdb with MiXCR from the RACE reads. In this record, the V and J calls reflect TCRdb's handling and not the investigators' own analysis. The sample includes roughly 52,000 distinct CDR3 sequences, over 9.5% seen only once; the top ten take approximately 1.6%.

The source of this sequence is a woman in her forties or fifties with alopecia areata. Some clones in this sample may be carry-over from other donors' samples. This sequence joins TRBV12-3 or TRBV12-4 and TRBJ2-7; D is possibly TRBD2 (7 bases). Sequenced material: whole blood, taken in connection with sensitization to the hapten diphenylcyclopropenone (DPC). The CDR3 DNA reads TGTGCCAGCAGTTTCGGGGGGCTGGTCTACGAGCAGTACTTC. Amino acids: CASSFGGLVYEQYF.